Presented here are 6 T cell receptor beta chains from one specimen sequenced in a study of T-cell reconstitution after alpha-beta-depleted transplantation in children. TCRbeta library construction was performed incorporating unique molecular identifiers. Using its own MiXCR run on the PCR reads, TCRdb lists one record per CDR3 protein. The sample comprises about 440,000 distinct CDR3 sequences, around two fifths of which are singletons, and roughly a quarter rests with the top ten. This sample comprised PBMCs, obtained before TCRalphabeta/CD19-depleted stem cell transplant. These receptor sequences come from a girl aged 2-10 years with aplastic anemia, due to receive a stem cell transplant.

This clonotype was found a few times. V usage is TRBV7-2 and J usage is TRBJ2-5, with unresolved D. The CDR3 covers 16 residues. Deletions cut 3 bases from V and 5 bases from J, with 19 bases between. Germline assignment: CDR1 SGHTA and CDR2 FQGNSA. CDR3 nucleotides: TGTGCCAGCAGCTTCACCTACCGTACCCAGACCGAGACCCAGTACTTC. Translating gives CASSFTYRTQTETQYF.

The rearrangement uses TRBV29-1 and TRBJ2-3; 9 nucleotides align to TRBD1. This CDR3 is built from 14 residues. J was trimmed by 4 bases and V by 6 bases; bases with no gene match: 8. Germline V gene data show CDR1 as SQVTM and CDR2 as ANQGSEA. CDR3: CSVGPGQGPDTQYF. The DNA of the CDR3 is TGCAGCGTAGGACCGGGACAGGGACCAGATACGCAGTATTTT.

This clonotype was detected only a few times. The chain uses TRBV5-1 and TRBJ1-1; 9 positions agree with TRBD1. Germline CDR1 is SGHRS and CDR2 is YFSETQ. The CDR3 has 14 amino acids. V gave up 4 bases and J gave up 4 bases; unmatched junction bases: 5. CDR3 in amino acids: CASSPPTGGTEAFF. In DNA, the CDR3 is TGCGCCAGCAGCCCTCCGACAGGGGGCACTGAAGCTTTCTTT.

This sequence joins TRBV3-1 and TRBJ1-3; no definite D call. Germline V CDR1 and CDR2: LGHDT, YNNKEL (reference sequence). This CDR3 has 18 amino acids. Trimming left V 0 bases short and J 0 bases short, with 15 bases between. The CDR3 here is CASSQDRPVGTSGNTIYF. Here the CDR3 DNA reads TGTGCCAGCAGCCAAGATCGGCCAGTAGGAACCTCTGGAAACACCATATATTTT. The full variable domain, rest sourced from reference TRBV3-1 and TRBJ1-3, is DTAVSQTPKYLVTQMGNDKSIKCEQNLGHDTMYWYKQDSKKFLKIMFSYNNKELIINETVPNRFSPKSPDKAHLNLHINSLELGDSAVYFCASSQDRPVGTSGNTIYFGEGSWLTVV.

The chain recombines TRBV5-5 with TRBJ2-7; D is perhaps TRBD1 or TRBD2 (6 bases each). The CDR3 contains 15 residues. V was trimmed by 6 bases and J by 1 base, leaving 17 bases between them. Germline assignment: CDR1 SGHKS and CDR2 YYEKEE (reference sequence). This chain's CDR3 is CASTNEGGRSYEQYF. In DNA form, the CDR3 reads TGTGCCAGCACCAATGAGGGGGGTAGATCCTACGAGCAGTACTTC.

For the CDR3, the DNA is TGTGCCAGCAGCGTAGCGGCAGACAGTTCAGTAAATACGCAGTATTTT. Translating it yields CASSVAADSSVNTQYF. The gene calls are TRBV9 and TRBJ2-3, with D possibly being TRBD1 (5 bases). Germline V gene sequence: CDR1 SGDLS, CDR2 YYNGEE. V gave up 0 bases and J gave up 7 bases, with 18 bases separating them. The CDR3 is 16 amino acids.